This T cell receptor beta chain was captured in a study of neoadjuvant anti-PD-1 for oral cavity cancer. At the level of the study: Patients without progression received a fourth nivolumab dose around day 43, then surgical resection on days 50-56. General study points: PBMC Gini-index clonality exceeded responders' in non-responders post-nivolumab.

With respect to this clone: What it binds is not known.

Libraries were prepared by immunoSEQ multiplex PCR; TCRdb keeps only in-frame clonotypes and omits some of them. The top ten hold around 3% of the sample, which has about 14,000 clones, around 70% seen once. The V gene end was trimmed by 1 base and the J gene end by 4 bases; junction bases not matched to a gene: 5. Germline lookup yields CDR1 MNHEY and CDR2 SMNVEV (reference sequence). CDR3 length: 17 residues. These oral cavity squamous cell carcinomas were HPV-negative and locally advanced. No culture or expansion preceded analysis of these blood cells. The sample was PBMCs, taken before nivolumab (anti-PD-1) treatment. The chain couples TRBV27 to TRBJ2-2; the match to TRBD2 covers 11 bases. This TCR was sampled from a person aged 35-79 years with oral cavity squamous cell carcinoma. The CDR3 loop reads CASSLLAGGLRTGELFF. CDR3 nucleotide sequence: TGTGCCAGCAGTTTATTAGCGGGGGGGCTCCGCACCGGGGAGCTGTTTTTT.